The present TCR beta chain was sequenced within a study of CD8+ T cells in alopecia areata. As for the study in general: A regimen of oral tofacitinib, 5 to 10 mg twice daily, was given to treated patients.

This CDR3 comprises 17 residues. Trimming cost V 0 bases and J 0 bases, with 12 bases left between them. The V gene's germline CDR1 is ENHRY and CDR2 SYGVKD. Study-wide results and limits: The study found that many expanded lesional clones persisted in scalp and blood during tofacitinib. Within the top 100, expanded CD8+ clones significantly decreased with tofacitinib, as did scalp clonality.

Reverse transcription of extracted RNA yielded cDNA, which provided the sequencing template. Some clones are missing from TCRdb's copy, which holds only in-frame ones; the method was immunoSEQ multiplex PCR. The sample yields 250,000 to 300,000 clones, roughly 50% seen once. In its sample, this clone was seen a few times. Its antigen is unidentified. Documented treatment: oral pan-JAK inhibitor, 5-10 mg twice daily. Material: CD4+ T cells sorted from blood, obtained at week 24, from a patient treated with tofacitinib. This TCR derives from a human donor with alopecia areata. This chain uses TRBV10-3 with TRBJ2-1; D perhaps matches TRBD2 (6 bases). CDR3 loop: CAISESTGRSSYNEQFF. CDR3 DNA sequence: TGTGCCATCAGTGAGTCAACGGGGAGGAGCTCCTACAATGAGCAGTTCTTC.